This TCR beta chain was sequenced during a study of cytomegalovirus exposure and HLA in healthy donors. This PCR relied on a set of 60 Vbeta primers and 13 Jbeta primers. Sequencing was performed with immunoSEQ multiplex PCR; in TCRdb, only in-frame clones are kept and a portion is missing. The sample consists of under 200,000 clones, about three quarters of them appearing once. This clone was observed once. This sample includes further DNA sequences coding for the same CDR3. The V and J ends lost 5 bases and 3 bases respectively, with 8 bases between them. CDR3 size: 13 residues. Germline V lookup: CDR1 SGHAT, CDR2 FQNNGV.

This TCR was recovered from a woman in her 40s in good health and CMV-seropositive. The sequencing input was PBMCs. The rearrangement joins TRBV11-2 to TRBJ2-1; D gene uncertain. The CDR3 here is CASSLASYNEQFF. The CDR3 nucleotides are TGTGCCAGCAGCCTCGCCAGCTACAATGAGCAGTTCTTC. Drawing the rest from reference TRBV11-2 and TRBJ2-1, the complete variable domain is EAGVAQSPRYKIIEKRQSVAFWCNPISGHATLYWYQQILGQGPKLLIQFQNNGVVDDSQLPKDRFSAERLKGVDSTLKIQPAKLEDSAVYLCASSLASYNEQFFGPGTRLTVL.